This entry describes one T cell receptor beta chain. The data stem from a study of PD-L1 blockade in urothelial cancer. As for the study in general: In the mid-2010s, patients got going on atezolizumab, taking 1,200 mg intravenously every 3 weeks. Most patients, about nine tenths of the roughly 30, were males with bladder-origin cancer. A median blood sample held about 140,000 T cells and more than 80,000 unique TCRs.

Trimming removed 6 bases from V and 5 bases from J, with 19 bases in between. Germline-derived CDR1 and CDR2 are SEHNR and FQNEAQ (reference sequence). The CDR3 loop spans 15 amino acids. Using immunoSEQ multiplex PCR, the repertoire was profiled, and TCRdb retains in-frame clones only, with some absent. The sample includes about 51,000 clones, around 88% of them seen just once. The material was PBMCs, obtained around atezolizumab (anti-PD-L1) treatment. This sequence was found in a man in his sixties with urothelial cancer. The chain uses TRBV7-9 and TRBJ2-5, with D possibly matching TRBD1 (5 bases). CDR3: CASRDTQEIGETQYF. CDR3 sequence (DNA): TGTGCCAGCAGAGATACACAGGAAATTGGGGAGACCCAGTACTTC. Full variable domain (outside the CDR3, taken from reference TRBV7-9 and TRBJ2-5): DTGVSQNPRHKITKRGQNVTFRCDPISEHNRLYWYRQTLGQGPEFLTYFQNEAQLEKSRLLSDRFSAERPKGSFSTLEIQRTEQGDSAMYLCASRDTQEIGETQYFGPGTRLLVL.